This T cell receptor beta chain was identified in a study of CD8 T cells in ankylosing spondylitis. This clonotype occurred many times. With V trimmed by 8 bases and J by 4 bases, 5 bases remained unmatched. The CDR3 spans 14 residues. Germline CDR1 reads SGHTA; CDR2 reads FQGNSA. TCRdb reanalysed the 5' RACE reads using MiXCR and keeps one entry per CDR3 protein. The sample carries under 400,000 distinct CDR3 sequences, roughly 11% recorded once. This receptor was obtained from a female donor with ankylosing spondylitis or in good health (not recorded which). Specimen: blood, either unsorted or a sorted T cell fraction (not recorded which). This sequence joins TRBV7-2 and TRBJ2-2, with TRBD1 matching over 9 bases. Written as DNA, the CDR3 is TGTGCCAGCGGACAGGGGAAGCGCACCGGGGAGCTGTTTTTT. Residues: CASGQGKRTGELFF.